Below, one TCR beta chain is given with its context. This sample was included in a study of blood T cell repertoires in COVID-19. In germline, CDR1 is MGHRA, CDR2 YSYEKL. The CDR3 sequence is 15 residues long. V was shortened by 4 bases and J by 0 bases, with 13 bases between the two germline ends. Authors' analysis steps: Nucleated cell counts were estimated from reference gene primer amplification. Measured with immunoSEQ multiplex PCR; TCRdb has only the in-frame clones, and not every one. That table supplies the V and J calls and clone size; D and trimming were determined from the DNA. Counted here are some 450,000 clones, 85% to 90% occurring once; the ten biggest clones make up roughly 0.84%.

Material: peripheral blood. The V and J genes are TRBV4-1 and TRBJ2-7; D possibly corresponds to TRBD2 (6 bases). This sequence originates from a man between 18 and 35 years old with COVID-19, enrolled during active disease. The CDR3 reads CASSLGGASSYEQYF. The CDR3 nucleotides read TGCGCCAGCAGCCTAGGCGGGGCTAGCTCCTACGAGCAGTACTTC.